These 12 T cell receptor beta chains share one sample of origin, sequenced in a study of T-cell memory formation after mild COVID-19. A single record per CDR3 protein comes from TCRdb applying MiXCR to the 5' RACE reads. The sample holds 450,000 or so distinct CDR3 sequences, roughly 23% seen once. Sequences were obtained from PBMCs or a T cell subset sorted from them (not recorded which). The receptors originated from an adult woman who had mild COVID-19 (a few samples of this study predate the infection). Cell type and time point are not known.

The CDR3 region has the DNA TGTGCCAGCCCCCGGGACACTTTCACCGGGGAGCTGTTTTTT. This encodes CASPRDTFTGELFF. The V and J genes are TRBV7-9 and TRBJ2-2, with D maybe TRBD1 (6 bases). Germline CDR1 reads SEHNR; CDR2 reads FQNEAQ (reference sequence). The CDR3 is made up of 14 amino acids. V lost 8 bases and J 4 bases, leaving 14 bases between the germline ends.

The rearrangement uses TRBV5-1 and TRBJ1-4; D gene unclear. Germline V gives CDR1 SGHRS, CDR2 YFSETQ. V lost 0 bases and J 5 bases, leaving 11 bases between the germline ends. This CDR3 comprises 15 residues. CDR3 in amino acids: CASSLEPSLNEKLFF. The CDR3 DNA reads as TGCGCCAGCAGCTTGGAGCCCAGCCTGAATGAAAAACTGTTTTTT.

The table lists this clonotype with many counts. The chain couples TRBV5-1 to TRBJ2-1; 8 bases agree with TRBD2. The CDR3 extends over 15 amino acids. Trimming at V came to 0 bases and at J to 7 bases, leaving 6 bases not matched to a gene. Per germline, CDR1 SGHRS and CDR2 YFSETQ. The CDR3 loop is CASSLAAGGGNEQFF. The CDR3, as DNA: TGCGCCAGCAGCTTGGCCGCGGGGGGAGGAAATGAGCAGTTCTTC.

V gene TRBV7-9 combines with J gene TRBJ2-6; D ambiguous. There are 16 residues in the CDR3. Trimming removed 7 bases from V and 0 bases from J, with 13 bases in between. CDR1 and CDR2 from the germline V gene are SEHNR and FQNEAQ (reference sequence). The CDR3 DNA is TGTGCCAGCACCCTTCCTCCTAGCTCTGGGGCCAACGTCCTGACTTTC. Amino acids: CASTLPPSSGANVLTF.

V and J are TRBV3-1 and TRBJ2-7; 7 nucleotides match TRBD2. The CDR3 runs to 15 residues. The junction had 8 bases not matched to a gene; V was cut back by 4 bases and J by 2 bases. In germline, CDR1 is LGHDT, CDR2 YNNKEL (reference sequence). CDR3 loop: CASSLSGGRTYEQYF. CDR3 coding DNA: TGTGCCAGCAGCCTATCGGGGGGAAGGACCTACGAGCAGTACTTC.

The chain joins TRBV7-8 to TRBJ2-1; tentatively, D is TRBD1 or TRBD2 (5 bases each). Germline CDR1 SGHVS, CDR2 FQNEAQ. CDR3 size: 16 residues. The ends were cut back, 1 base at V and 8 bases at J, with 18 bases in the middle. In DNA form, the CDR3 reads TGTGCCAGCAGCTTAGTGAGGGGCCCCTTCTCCGATGAGCAGTTCTTC. Translation: CASSLVRGPFSDEQFF.

This clonotype was observed many times. The genes are TRBV24-1 and TRBJ2-1; TRBD2 matches 14 bases. With 1 base clipped from V and 0 bases from J, the junction kept 10 bases outside the gene matches. The CDR3 spans 21 residues. Per the germline V gene, CDR1 is KGHDR and CDR2 is SFDVKD. The CDR3 DNA reads TGTGCCACCAGTGATTTTTTGGGGACTAGCGGGGGCCTCAGCTCCTACAATGAGCAGTTCTTC. Its protein is CATSDFLGTSGGLSSYNEQFF.

The chain has TRBV7-2 and TRBJ2-1; D remains unclear. Trimming removed 7 bases at V and 0 bases at J, with 13 bases between. This CDR3 has 15 residues. Germline CDR1 reads SGHTA; CDR2 reads FQGNSA. The DNA for the CDR3 is TGTGCCAGCATAAGGCGCGAAAGCTCCTACAATGAGCAGTTCTTC. It codes for CASIRRESSYNEQFF.

V and J are TRBV5-1 and TRBJ2-1; perhaps TRBD1 as D (5 bases). Germline V gene data show CDR1 as SGHRS and CDR2 as YFSETQ. Trimming shortened V by 1 base and J by 15 bases, and 17 bases separated the two germline ends. The CDR3 sequence is 13 residues long. The CDR3 DNA sequence: TGCGCCAGCAGCTTGATGAAAAGGGGCAGCTCGTTCTTC. It is translated as CASSLMKRGSSFF.

This chain joins TRBV7-2 and TRBJ1-1, with TRBD1 as a possible D gene (5 bases). Germline V gene sequence: CDR1 SGHTA, CDR2 FQGNSA. The CDR3 sequence is 14 residues long. V gave up 2 bases and J gave up 4 bases, with 11 bases separating them. The CDR3 region has the DNA TGTGCCAGCAGCTTATCATCAGGGAGCACTGAAGCTTTCTTT. Its protein product is CASSLSSGSTEAFF. The full variable domain, its missing parts supplied by reference TRBV7-2 and TRBJ1-1, is GAGVSQSPSNKVTEKGKDVELRCDPISGHTALYWYRQSLGQGLEFLIYFQGNSAPDKSGLPSDRFSAERTGGSVSTLTIQRTQQEDSAVYLCASSLSSGSTEAFFGQGTRLTVV.

This clonotype was seen more than once but under ten times. The chain couples TRBV6-2 or TRBV6-3 to TRBJ2-1, with D maybe TRBD1 (5 bases). Germline CDR1 MNHEY, CDR2 SVGEGT. Deletions cut 2 bases from V and 6 bases from J, with 8 bases between. The CDR3 covers 13 residues. CDR3 sequence reads: CASSYPGSNEQFF. CDR3 DNA sequence: TGTGCCAGCAGTTACCCAGGGTCCAATGAGCAGTTCTTC.

The V call is TRBV9, the J call TRBJ2-7, with 8 bases matching TRBD2. The CDR3 is 14 amino acids. Germline assignment: CDR1 SGDLS and CDR2 YYNGEE. With 4 bases clipped from V and 3 bases from J, the junction kept 6 bases outside the gene matches. CDR3 coding DNA: TGTGCCAGCAGCCGCGGACTAGCTGACTACGAGCAGTACTTC. Residues: CASSRGLADYEQYF.